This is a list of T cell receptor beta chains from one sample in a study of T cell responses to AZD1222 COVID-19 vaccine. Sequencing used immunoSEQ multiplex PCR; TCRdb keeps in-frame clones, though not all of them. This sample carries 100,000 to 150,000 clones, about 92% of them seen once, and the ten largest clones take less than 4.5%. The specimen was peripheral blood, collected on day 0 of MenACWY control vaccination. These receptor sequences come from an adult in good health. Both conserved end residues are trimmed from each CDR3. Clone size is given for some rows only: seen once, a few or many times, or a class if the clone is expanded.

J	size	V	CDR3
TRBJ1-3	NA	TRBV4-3	ASSQDPGQGNTIY
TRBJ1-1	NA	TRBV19	ASSHGDRKFPSEAF
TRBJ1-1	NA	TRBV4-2	ASSQGGIGNTEAF
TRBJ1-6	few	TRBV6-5	ASRGTGNNSPLH
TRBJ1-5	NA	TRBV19	ASIGSRGRGGNQPQH
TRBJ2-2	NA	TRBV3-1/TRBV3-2	ASSQDGREPTGELF
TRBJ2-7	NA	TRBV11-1	ASSLGGLVTYEQY
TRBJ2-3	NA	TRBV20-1	SASEPTSRAFDTQY
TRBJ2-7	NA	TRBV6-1	ASSDYASVSYEQY
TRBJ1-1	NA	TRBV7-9	ASSLSWVTEAF
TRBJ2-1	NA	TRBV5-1	ASSFSSGSSQF
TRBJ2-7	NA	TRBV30	AQRDYGEYEQY
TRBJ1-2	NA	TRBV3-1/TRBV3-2	ASSQNGQLPVLYGYT
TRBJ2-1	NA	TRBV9	ASSVIAGSYSEQF
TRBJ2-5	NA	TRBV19	ASSTGTNQETQY
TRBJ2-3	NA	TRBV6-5	ASKKGWVDTQY
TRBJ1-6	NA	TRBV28	ASSGRANSPLH
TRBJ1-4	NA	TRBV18	ASSLDRATNEKLF
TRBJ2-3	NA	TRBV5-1	ASSSGVWDTQY
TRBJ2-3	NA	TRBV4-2	ASSRNLAGEADTQY
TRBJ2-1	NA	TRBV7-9	ASSESGTSTRLGQF
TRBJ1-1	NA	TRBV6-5	ASSYSNAGTRAF
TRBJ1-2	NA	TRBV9	ASSEGQGLYGYT
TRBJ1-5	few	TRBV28	ASSLAEDSGQPQH
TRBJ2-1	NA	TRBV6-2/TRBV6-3	ASSYSAGGPSNEQF
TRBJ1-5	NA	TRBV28	ASSLSGQGGQPQH
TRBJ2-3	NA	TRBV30	AWSVQSGAQY
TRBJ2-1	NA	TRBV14	ASSQDRRTGSLF
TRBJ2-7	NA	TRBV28	ASSRGTGARDEQY
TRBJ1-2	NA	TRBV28	ASSSGTGPPY
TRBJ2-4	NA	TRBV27	ASSLAGGQDIQY
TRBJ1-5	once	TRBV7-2	ASSLSVGQPQH
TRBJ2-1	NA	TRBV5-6	ASSLRGRGAHYNEQF
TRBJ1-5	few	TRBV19	ASPVSGNQPQH
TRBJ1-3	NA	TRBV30	AWSLPGTFSGNTIY